One sample yielded the 17 T cell receptor beta chains listed below, sequenced in a study of cytomegalovirus exposure and HLA in healthy donors. The PCR had 60 Vbeta and 13 Jbeta primers. Some clones are missing from TCRdb's copy, which holds only in-frame ones; the method was immunoSEQ multiplex PCR. Its clone listing holds 130,000 to 150,000 clones. Sequenced sample: PBMCs. All receptors derive from a male donor in good health and CMV-seronegative.

The rearrangement uses TRBV2 and TRBJ1-1, with 8 bases lining up with TRBD1. The V gene's germline CDR1 is SNHLY and CDR2 FYNNEI. The V gene end was trimmed by 6 bases and the J gene end by 4 bases; junction bases not matched to a gene: 4. The CDR3 runs 13 residues. The CDR3 sequence is CASRATGGTEAFF. For the CDR3, the DNA is TGTGCCAGCAGGGCTACAGGGGGCACTGAAGCTTTCTTT.

The chain joins TRBV7-9 to TRBJ2-2, with D possibly being TRBD1 (6 bases). Germline lookup yields CDR1 SEHNR and CDR2 FQNEAQ (reference sequence). Trimming cost V 6 bases and J 3 bases, with 11 bases left between them. This CDR3 comprises 14 residues. The CDR3 DNA sequence: TGTGCCAGCAGTAGCAGGACAGACACCGGGGAGCTGTTTTTT. This gives the protein CASSSRTDTGELFF.

V and J are TRBV7-2 and TRBJ2-3; 10 nucleotides line up with TRBD2. Germline V lookup: CDR1 SGHTA, CDR2 FQGNSA. The V gene end was trimmed by 0 bases and the J gene end by 7 bases; junction bases not matched to a gene: 10. The CDR3 covers 17 residues. CDR3 nucleotides: TGTGCCAGCAGCTTAGCAGGCTCTAGCGGGAGTATTAATACGCAGTATTTT. Protein: CASSLAGSSGSINTQYF.

This chain joins TRBV25-1 and TRBJ2-3; D is undetermined. V shed 7 bases and J shed 5 bases, with 10 bases lying between them. The CDR3 sequence is 12 residues long. Per the germline V gene, CDR1 is MGHDK and CDR2 is SYGVNS. CDR3 in DNA: TGTGCCAGCACCTTAGTTGAAGATACGCAGTATTTT. It codes for CASTLVEDTQYF.

This sequence joins TRBV5-1 and TRBJ1-1, with 7 bases that match TRBD1. The junction had 4 bases not matched to a gene; V was cut back by 0 bases and J by 8 bases. Germline V CDR1 and CDR2: SGHRS, YFSETQ. The CDR3 extends over 13 amino acids. Here the CDR3 DNA reads TGCGCCAGCAGCTTGGTCGGGACAGTCGAAGCTTTCTTT. Encoded protein: CASSLVGTVEAFF.

V and J are TRBV11-2 and TRBJ2-4; 7 positions match TRBD1. There are 14 residues in the CDR3. CDR1 is SGHAT and CDR2 is FQNNGV in the germline V gene. The J segment lost 8 bases and the V segment lost 3 bases, leaving 7 bases of the junction unmatched. The CDR3 DNA follows: TGTGCCAGCAGCTTTTGGGACAGCCAAGACATTCAGTACTTC. Protein: CASSFWDSQDIQYF.

As concerns this clone: At the DNA level, this CDR3 is encoded by other sequences in the same sample as well. The chain joins TRBV27 to TRBJ2-7, with D unclear. Germline V gene sequence: CDR1 MNHEY, CDR2 SMNVEV (reference sequence). The V end lost 2 bases, the J end lost 2 bases, and 7 bases lay between the germline ends. The CDR3 runs 13 residues. CDR3 in DNA: TGTGCCAGCAGTTTAGGAGCCACCTACGAGCAGTACTTC. This codes for CASSLGATYEQYF.

The rearrangement uses TRBV27 and TRBJ2-7, with TRBD1 matching 11 bases. Germline assignment: CDR1 MNHEY and CDR2 SMNVEV (reference sequence). The CDR3 contains 15 residues. V gave up 6 bases and J gave up 4 bases; unmatched junction bases: 8. The CDR3 spells CASSLWGDRGYEQYF. The CDR3 coding sequence is TGTGCCAGCAGCCTATGGGGGGACAGGGGGTACGAGCAGTACTTC.

The chain is built from TRBV7-9 and TRBJ2-1; 8 bases are shared with TRBD1. Trimming took 8 bases from V and 7 from J; bases not matched to a gene: 10. Germline CDR1 and CDR2: SEHNR and FQNEAQ (reference sequence). The length of the CDR3 is 14 residues. The CDR3 sequence is CASSGTGSGNEQFF. The CDR3 DNA follows: TGTGCCAGCTCTGGGACAGGTTCGGGGAATGAGCAGTTCTTC.

The chain recombines TRBV29-1 with TRBJ2-1, with TRBD2 matching over 12 bases. CDR1 SQVTM and CDR2 ANQGSEA come from the germline V gene. The CDR3 is 18 amino acids. V dropped 5 bases and J dropped 6; count of bases not matched to a gene: 17. The CDR3 nucleotides read TGCAGCGTTCTTTCCCGCCCCACCCTAGCGGGAGGGCCCAATGAGCAGTTCTTC. As protein: CSVLSRPTLAGGPNEQFF.

This rearrangement joins TRBV5-4 to TRBJ1-1; D not certain. Between the trimmed V and J ends, which lost 0 bases and 6 bases, there was a span of 12 bases. The CDR3 loop spans 14 amino acids. The germline CDR1 and CDR2 sequences are SGHNT and YYREEE (reference sequence). The CDR3 is CASSLDLRSPEAFF. For the CDR3, the DNA is TGTGCCAGCAGCTTGGATCTGAGGAGTCCTGAAGCTTTCTTT.

The V gene is TRBV6-5, the J gene TRBJ2-5; D remains ambiguous. The CDR3 loop spans 13 amino acids. V was shortened by 4 bases and J by 2 bases, with 8 bases between the two germline ends. The germline V gene has CDR1 MNHEY and CDR2 SVGAGI. The DNA for the CDR3 is TGTGCCAGCAGTTCGCCTATACAAGAGACCCAGTACTTC. Protein sequence: CASSSPIQETQYF.

The chain uses TRBV19 and TRBJ2-7; D gene unclear. Germline CDR1 is LNHDA and CDR2 is SQIVND (reference sequence). The CDR3 runs 14 residues. The V gene lost 2 bases and the J gene lost 1 base, with 9 bases spanning the gap. The CDR3, as DNA: TGTGCCAGTAGTATACTAGGCGCATCCTACGAGCAGTACTTC. Translating gives CASSILGASYEQYF.

The chain carries TRBV6-5 and TRBJ1-5; weak D call: TRBD1 (5 bases). This CDR3 spans 15 amino acids. Germline lookup yields CDR1 MNHEY and CDR2 SVGAGI. V gave up 2 bases and J gave up 5 bases, with 13 bases separating them. As DNA, the CDR3 is TGTGCCAGCAGTTACGGAACGGGGGGGGATCAGCCCCAGCATTTT. It specifies CASSYGTGGDQPQHF.

V is TRBV6-1 and J is TRBJ1-2; 11 positions agree with TRBD1. This CDR3 has 15 residues. Trimming at V came to 6 bases and at J to 4 bases, leaving 7 bases not matched to a gene. From germline, CDR1 is MNHNS and CDR2 SASEGT. The CDR3 is CASSFGTGGGYGYTF. Here the CDR3 DNA reads TGTGCCAGCAGCTTTGGGACAGGGGGAGGCTATGGCTACACCTTC.

This chain joins TRBV5-6 and TRBJ2-1; 7 nucleotides agree with TRBD2. The CDR3 covers 16 residues. The ends lost 1 base at V and 2 bases at J; junction bases unmatched: 6. Germline V gene data show CDR1 as SGHDT and CDR2 as YYEEEE. CDR3 nucleotides: TGTGCCAGCAGCTTGATGCCTAGCGGTACCTACAATGAGCAGTTCTTC. Translation gives CASSLMPSGTYNEQFF.

This chain links TRBV27 with TRBJ1-5, with D unclear. CDR3 length equals 14 residues. Per the germline V gene, CDR1 is MNHEY and CDR2 is SMNVEV (reference sequence). V was clipped by 5 bases and J by 1 base, with 9 bases between them. Here the CDR3 reads CASSTQWSNQPQHF. The CDR3 DNA follows: TGTGCCAGCAGTACCCAGTGGAGCAATCAGCCCCAGCATTTT.